These 17 T cell receptor beta chains were sequenced from one sample in a study of human T cells and chemical hapten exposure. TCRdb fed the RACE reads into MiXCR, producing one record per CDR3 protein. The sample yields 380,000 or so distinct CDR3 sequences, 4.8% seen once. Time point in this sample: patch test 1, 2 weeks after DPC sensitization. Treatment reported: therapeutic diphenylcyclopropenone sensitization with weekly scalp DPC. Sequencing used whole blood, obtained in connection with sensitization to the hapten diphenylcyclopropenone (DPC). The receptors derive from a woman aged 45-65 years with alopecia areata. Some clones in this sample may be carry-over from other donors' samples.

This clonotype has a handful of counts. This chain joins TRBV6-6 and TRBJ1-6; no firm D call. V gave up 6 bases and J gave up 9 bases, with 12 bases separating them. The CDR3 sequence is 13 residues long. Looked up from germline, CDR1 is MNHNY and CDR2 is SVGAGI (reference sequence). CDR3 loop: CASRRGGSSPLHF. In DNA form, the CDR3 reads TGTGCCAGCAGGCGGGGTGGTTCTTCACCCCTCCACTTT.

The sample holds many counts of this clonotype. The genes are TRBV7-2 and TRBJ1-1, with no clear D. The CDR3 covers 15 residues. From germline, CDR1 is SGHTA and CDR2 FQGNSA. V was pared by 2 bases and J by 1 base, with 11 bases between. Written as DNA, the CDR3 is TGTGCCAGCAGCTTAAAAAGCACCCCGAACACTGAAGCTTTCTTT. Translation gives CASSLKSTPNTEAFF.

This clonotype was seen at least ten times. The J gene is TRBJ1-5, the V gene TRBV12-3 or TRBV12-4; no definite D call. The CDR3 runs 15 residues. The V and J ends lost 3 bases and 3 bases respectively, with 12 bases between them. CDR3 sequence: CASSFLDGLNQPQHF. CDR3 bases: TGTGCCAGCAGTTTTCTGGACGGTCTCAATCAGCCCCAGCATTTT.

This clonotype was seen many times. The V gene is TRBV13, the J gene TRBJ2-5, with D possibly TRBD1 on 5 matching bases. V shed 2 bases and J shed 4 bases, with 8 bases lying between them. Germline V gives CDR1 PRHDT, CDR2 FYEKMQ (reference sequence). This CDR3 has 13 amino acids. The CDR3 here is CASSLSRVETQYF. DNA of the CDR3: TGTGCCAGCAGCTTAAGCAGGGTAGAGACCCAGTACTTC.

CDR3 in amino acids: CASSPTRRDYGYTF. CDR3 nucleotides: TGTGCCAGCAGTCCCACGCGGCGGGACTATGGCTACACCTTC. The gene calls are TRBV6-5 and TRBJ1-2; no clear D gene. Germline V lookup: CDR1 MNHEY, CDR2 SVGAGI. The CDR3 extends over 14 amino acids. Trimming pared 5 bases from V and 3 bases from J, leaving 13 bases between.

A few counts support this clonotype. The chain uses TRBV5-5 and TRBJ1-1, with D maybe TRBD1 (5 bases). CDR1 and CDR2 (germline): SGHKS, YYEKEE (reference sequence). V was cut by 0 bases and J by 6 bases, with 9 bases left in between. The CDR3 spans 13 residues. CDR3 protein: CASSLGQTAEAFF. CDR3 DNA: TGTGCCAGCAGCTTGGGACAGACCGCTGAAGCTTTCTTT.

This clonotype came up once. The CDR3 bases are TGCGCCAGCAGCGGGCAGGGGTCGTACCAAGAGACCCAGTACTTC. It yields the protein CASSGQGSYQETQYF. This chain links TRBV5-1 with TRBJ2-5; TRBD1 is a possible D gene (6 bases). CDR1 is SGHRS, CDR2 YFSETQ, per germline. V was pared by 4 bases and J by 0 bases, with 13 bases between. The CDR3 extends over 15 amino acids.

This clonotype was seen ten or more times. The V call is TRBV18, the J call TRBJ2-1; the match to TRBD2 covers 12 bases. Losses at the gene ends were 0 bases for V and 9 bases for J; bases not matched to a gene: 6. The germline CDR1 and CDR2 sequences are KGHSH and LQKENI. This CDR3 region has 16 residues. The CDR3 loop is CASSPPGLAGHIEQFF. DNA for the CDR3: TGTGCCAGCTCACCACCTGGACTAGCGGGGCACATTGAGCAGTTCTTC.

The V gene is TRBV5-6, the J gene TRBJ2-1; 12 positions match TRBD2. The germline V gene encodes CDR1 SGHDT and CDR2 YYEEEE. This CDR3 comprises 15 residues. The trim removed 0 bases at V and 10 bases at J, leaving 5 bases unmatched. The CDR3 DNA follows: TGTGCCAGCAGCTTGGGACTAGCGGGAGAGTTCGAGCAGTTCTTC. It yields the protein CASSLGLAGEFEQFF.

This clonotype was observed a few times. The gene calls are TRBV7-8 and TRBJ1-1; 8 nucleotides agree with TRBD1. The CDR3 is 15 amino acids. The V gene end was trimmed by 5 bases and the J gene end by 4 bases; junction bases not matched to a gene: 9. Germline V lookup: CDR1 SGHVS, CDR2 FQNEAQ. The CDR3 DNA follows: TGTGCCAGCAGCCTTACAGGGGGATCGGGCACTGAAGCTTTCTTT. Encoded protein: CASSLTGGSGTEAFF.

In DNA form, the CDR3 reads TGTGCCAGCAGCTTACAGGGGCGGAGCACAGATACGCAGTATTTT. The encoded protein is CASSLQGRSTDTQYF. The rearrangement joins TRBV5-5 to TRBJ2-3, with TRBD1 matching over 7 bases. Losses at the gene ends were 2 bases for V and 0 bases for J; bases not matched to a gene: 3. This CDR3 has 15 residues. Germline V gene sequence: CDR1 SGHKS, CDR2 YYEKEE (reference sequence).

The chain recombines TRBV12-3 or TRBV12-4 with TRBJ2-1; D might be TRBD1 (5 bases). This CDR3 spans 13 amino acids. V was cut by 6 bases and J by 10 bases, with 16 bases left in between. The CDR3 bases are TGTGCCAGCAGGACCATTCAAAGGGGCGAGCAGTTCTTC. It encodes CASRTIQRGEQFF.

This clonotype appeared many times. CDR3 in amino acids: CSARPLGEQYF. The CDR3 region has the DNA TGCAGTGCTAGACCCCTCGGGGAGCAGTACTTC. V is TRBV20-1 and J is TRBJ2-7; unclear D gene. V dropped 2 bases and J dropped 7 bases, with 9 bases sitting between them. Germline V gene sequence: CDR1 DFQATT, CDR2 SNEGSKA (reference sequence). This CDR3 comprises 11 residues.

This clonotype turned up a few times. The rearrangement links TRBV10-3 to TRBJ2-3; the D is unclear. This CDR3 is 14 amino acids long. V was pared by 2 bases and J by 3 bases, with 9 bases between. Looked up from germline, CDR1 is ENHRY and CDR2 is SYGVKD. The CDR3 protein is CAISEGSKTDTQYF. The CDR3 DNA reads as TGTGCCATCAGTGAGGGGTCCAAGACAGATACGCAGTATTTT.

This clonotype was recorded many times. The chain joins TRBV5-1 to TRBJ2-7, with a possible D match to TRBD1 (6 bases). CDR3 size: 13 residues. Germline CDR1 and CDR2: SGHRS and YFSETQ. Deletions cut 5 bases from V and 6 bases from J, with 15 bases between. The CDR3 loop reads CASSLQQGSEQYF. CDR3 DNA sequence: TGCGCCAGCAGTTTACAACAGGGAAGCGAGCAGTACTTC.

This clonotype was counted ten times or more. The V gene is TRBV7-9, the J gene TRBJ2-5; a weak D match, TRBD2 (5 bases). Germline assignment: CDR1 SEHNR and CDR2 FQNEAQ (reference sequence). The CDR3 length is 14 residues. V was shortened by 5 bases and J by 5 bases, with 15 bases between the two germline ends. CDR3 nucleotides: TGTGCCAGCAGCGCCCCCGGGATCGGGGAGACCCAGTACTTC. It codes for CASSAPGIGETQYF.

This clonotype was seen many times. This chain uses TRBV14 with TRBJ2-1; D gene ambiguous. The CDR3 is made up of 14 amino acids. V was trimmed by 4 bases and J by 8 bases, leaving 15 bases between them. Germline lookup yields CDR1 SGHDN and CDR2 FVKESK. The CDR3, as DNA: TGTGCCAGCAGCCCGAGATTGGTAGGGTATGAGCAGTTCTTC. This translates into CASSPRLVGYEQFF.